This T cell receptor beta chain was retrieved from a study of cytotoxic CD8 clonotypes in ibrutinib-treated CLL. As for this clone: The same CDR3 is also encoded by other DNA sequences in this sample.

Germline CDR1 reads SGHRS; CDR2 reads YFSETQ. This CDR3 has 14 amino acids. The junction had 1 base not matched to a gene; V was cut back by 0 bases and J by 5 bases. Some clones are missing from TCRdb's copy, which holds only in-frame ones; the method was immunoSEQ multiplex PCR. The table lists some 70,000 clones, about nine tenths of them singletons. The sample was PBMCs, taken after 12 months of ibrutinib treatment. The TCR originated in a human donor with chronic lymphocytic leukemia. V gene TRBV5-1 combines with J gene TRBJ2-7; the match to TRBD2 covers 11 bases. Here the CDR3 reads CASSLELAGDEQYF. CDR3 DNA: TGCGCCAGCAGCTTGGAACTAGCGGGAGACGAGCAGTACTTC.